The next 2 T cell receptor beta chains were all read from a single sample in a study of T cell responses to AZD1222 COVID-19 vaccine. The repertoire was sequenced with immunoSEQ multiplex PCR; TCRdb's copy has only in-frame clones and lacks some. This table holds around 140,000 clones, around 92% found once. Sequencing used peripheral blood, obtained 28 days after the second AZD1222 dose. These receptors originate from an adult who received the AZD1222 COVID-19 vaccine.

This clone was observed a few times. The CDR3, as DNA: TGTGCCAGCAGCTTATTTCCCCCCGGGCGCAACTACACCTTC. Its protein product is CASSLFPPGRNYTF. The V and J genes are TRBV11-2 and TRBJ1-2; D not resolved. From germline, CDR1 is SGHAT and CDR2 FQNNGV. Deletions cut 2 bases from V and 10 bases from J, with 17 bases between. The CDR3 sequence is 14 residues long.

This clone was picked up a small number of times. An end of the junction does not agree with germline; a read error may underlie this. The rearrangement links TRBV6-1 to TRBJ1-1; 8 nucleotides agree with TRBD1. The CDR3 spans 13 residues. The germline gives CDR1 MNHNS, CDR2 SASEGT. For the CDR3, the DNA is TGTGCCAGCAGAGAAGACAGGGGTCAAAGGGCTTTCTTT. This codes for CASREDRGQRAFF.